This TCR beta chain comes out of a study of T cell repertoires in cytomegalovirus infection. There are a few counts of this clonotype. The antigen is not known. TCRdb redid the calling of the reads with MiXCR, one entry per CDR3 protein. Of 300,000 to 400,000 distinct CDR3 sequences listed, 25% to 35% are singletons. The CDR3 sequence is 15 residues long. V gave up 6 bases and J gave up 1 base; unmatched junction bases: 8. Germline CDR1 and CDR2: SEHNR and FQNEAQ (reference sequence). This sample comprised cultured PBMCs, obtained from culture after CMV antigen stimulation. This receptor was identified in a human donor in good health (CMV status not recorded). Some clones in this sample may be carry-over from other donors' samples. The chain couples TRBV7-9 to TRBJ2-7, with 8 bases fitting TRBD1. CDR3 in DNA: TGTGCCAGCAGTTCTTATGGACAGGGTTCCTACGAGCAGTACTTC. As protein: CASSSYGQGSYEQYF.